The source of this T cell receptor beta chain is a study of T-cell memory formation after mild COVID-19. The CDR3 length is 18 residues. Germline CDR1 reads SGHRS; CDR2 reads YFSETQ. With 0 bases removed from V and 1 base from J, the gap between germline ends came to 17 bases. TCRdb passed the 5' RACE reads through MiXCR, listing each CDR3 protein once. The repertoire includes 300,000 to 350,000 distinct CDR3 sequences, approximately 19% of them detected once, and about 21% sits in the top ten. The J gene is TRBJ2-4, the V gene TRBV5-1; a possible D gene is TRBD1 (6 bases). Sequencing was carried out using PBMCs or a T cell subset sorted from them (not recorded which). This clonotype was sampled from a man aged 18 to 29 who had mild COVID-19 (a few samples of this study predate the infection). Cell type and time point are not known. Written as DNA, the CDR3 is TGCGCCAGCAGCTTGGCCATCAGGGGAGAGAGGGCCAAAAACATTCAGTACTTC. This translates into CASSLAIRGERAKNIQYF.